The text below deals with one TCR beta chain. As yet, its antigen is unknown. Given a much more abundant clone one base away, this may be a read error. Through Arm-PCR of CDR3 regions and iRepertoire HTBI primers, TCR beta libraries were built. TCRdb reprocessed the multiplex PCR reads via MiXCR and lists one record per CDR3 protein. The data show 620,000 or so distinct CDR3 sequences, around 15% seen once. Time point defined: newly diagnosed GD, antithyroid drugs for less than 3 months. Isolated PBMC RNA provided the starting material for the TCR library. Diagnosing Graves' disease relied on the American Thyroid Association guidelines. The record originates from a study of regulatory T cells in long-lasting Graves disease. Points from the study as a whole: Newly diagnosed patients shared 1,000 or so public clonotypes; persistent patients shared under 3,000.

CDR1 is DFQATT and CDR2 is SNEGSKA in the germline V gene (reference sequence). The ends were cut back, 3 bases at V and 1 base at J, with 13 bases in the middle. The CDR3 contains 15 residues. This same sample was also taken into another study, of T cells in Graves' hyperthyroidism and ophthalmopathy. That study adds: The HTBI primer set drove a first-round RT-PCR of the TCR CDR3.

The specimen was peripheral blood mononuclear cells (PBMCs), collected at new diagnosis, from a patient treated with antithyroid drugs. The rearrangement uses TRBV20-1 and TRBJ2-1; D is uncertain. This TCR was recovered from a woman aged 25 to 39 with Graves disease. In DNA form, the CDR3 reads TGCAGTGCTAGCCCCTCGGTCGGTTCCTACAATGAGCAGTTCTTC. This codes for CSASPSVGSYNEQFF.